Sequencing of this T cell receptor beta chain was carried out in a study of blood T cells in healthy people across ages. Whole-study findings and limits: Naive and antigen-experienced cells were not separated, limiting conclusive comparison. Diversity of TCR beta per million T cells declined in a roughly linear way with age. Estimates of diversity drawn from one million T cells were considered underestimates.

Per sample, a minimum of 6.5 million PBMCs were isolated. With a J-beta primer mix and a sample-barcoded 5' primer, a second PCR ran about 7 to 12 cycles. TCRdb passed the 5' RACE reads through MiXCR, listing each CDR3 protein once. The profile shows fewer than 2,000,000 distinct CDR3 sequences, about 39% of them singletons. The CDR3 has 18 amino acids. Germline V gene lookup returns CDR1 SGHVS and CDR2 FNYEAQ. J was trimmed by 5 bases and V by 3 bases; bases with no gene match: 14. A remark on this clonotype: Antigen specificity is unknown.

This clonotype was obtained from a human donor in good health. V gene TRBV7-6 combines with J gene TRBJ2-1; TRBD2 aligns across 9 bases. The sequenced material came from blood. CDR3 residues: CASSFGLLSGRRDNEQFF. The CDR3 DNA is TGTGCCAGCAGCTTCGGCCTATTAAGCGGGAGGCGGGACAATGAGCAGTTCTTC.